These 5 T cell receptor beta chains were sequenced from one sample in a study of blood T cell repertoires in COVID-19. The protocol was immunoSEQ multiplex PCR, while the TCRdb copy is restricted to in-frame clones and leaves out a portion. The sample records 65,000 or so clones, 81% being singletons. Sequencing was done on a sample of peripheral blood. These receptors were obtained from an elderly man with acute or convalescent COVID-19.

The chain carries TRBV27 and TRBJ1-6; possible D gene TRBD1, 6 bases. The germline V gene has CDR1 MNHEY and CDR2 SMNVEV (reference sequence). Trimming cost V 6 bases and J 11 bases, with 14 bases left between them. This CDR3 region has 13 residues. The CDR3: CASRGQGIPPLHF. The CDR3 nucleotides read TGTGCCAGCAGGGGTCAGGGGATTCCACCCCTCCACTTT.

This sequence joins TRBV19 and TRBJ1-2, with D maybe TRBD1 (5 bases). The CDR3 is 15 amino acids. Trimming stripped 6 bases from V and 2 bases from J, with 16 bases between. CDR1 and CDR2 (germline): LNHDA, SQIVND (reference sequence). The CDR3 spells CASSMPRDGNYGYTF. The CDR3 DNA reads as TGTGCCAGTAGCATGCCGCGGGACGGGAACTATGGCTACACCTTC.

This chain links TRBV5-1 with TRBJ1-1; D call uncertain. The CDR3 has 13 residues. The ends were cut back, 4 bases at V and 8 bases at J, with 15 bases in the middle. Germline lookup yields CDR1 SGHRS and CDR2 YFSETQ. The CDR3 sequence: CASSPDGEMEAFF. In DNA form, the CDR3 reads TGCGCCAGCAGCCCAGACGGGGAAATGGAAGCTTTCTTT.

Regarding this clone: The junction and the germline gene differ at one end; a read error may be behind it. The V and J genes are TRBV19 and TRBJ2-1; no clear D. The CDR3 spans 13 residues. Germline V gives CDR1 LNHDA, CDR2 SQIVND (reference sequence). The CDR3 DNA sequence: TGTACCAGTAGTATCAACTCCTACAATGAGCAGTTCTTC. It codes for CTSSINSYNEQFF.

The V call is TRBV27, the J call TRBJ2-1, with TRBD2 identical over 7 bases. This CDR3 contains 16 residues. Germline lookup yields CDR1 MNHEY and CDR2 SMNVEV (reference sequence). V dropped 2 bases and J dropped 7; count of bases not matched to a gene: 11. This CDR3 reads CASSLRAGPAGNEQFF. CDR3 in DNA: TGTGCCAGCAGTTTACGGGCCGGCCCAGCGGGAAATGAGCAGTTCTTC.